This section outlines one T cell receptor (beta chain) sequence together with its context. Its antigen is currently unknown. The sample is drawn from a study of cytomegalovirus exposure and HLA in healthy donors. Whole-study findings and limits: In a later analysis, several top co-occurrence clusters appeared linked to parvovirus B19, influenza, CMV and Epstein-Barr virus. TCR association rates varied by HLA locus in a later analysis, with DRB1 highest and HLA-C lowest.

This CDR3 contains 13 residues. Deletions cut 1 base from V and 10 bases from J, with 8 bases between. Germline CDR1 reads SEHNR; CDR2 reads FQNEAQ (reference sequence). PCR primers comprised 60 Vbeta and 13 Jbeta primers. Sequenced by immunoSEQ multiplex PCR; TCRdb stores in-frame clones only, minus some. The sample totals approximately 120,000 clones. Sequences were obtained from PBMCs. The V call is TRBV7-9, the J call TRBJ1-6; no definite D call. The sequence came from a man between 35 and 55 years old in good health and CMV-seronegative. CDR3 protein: CASSLVMFSPLHF. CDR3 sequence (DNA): TGTGCCAGCAGCTTAGTCATGTTCTCACCCCTCCACTTT.